Below are 15 T cell receptor beta chains sequenced from a single sample in a study of early T cells in non-severe SARS-CoV-2 infection. TCRdb used MiXCR to reprocess the 5' RACE reads, holding one entry per CDR3 protein. The sample carries some 30,000 distinct CDR3 sequences, roughly 5.4% recorded once. Sequenced sample: whole blood. The receptors here all came from an adult who was a healthcare worker with PCR-confirmed SARS-CoV-2 infection or an uninfected control (not recorded which).

The chain has TRBV13 and TRBJ1-2; 7 bases are shared with TRBD1. CDR3 size: 15 residues. The junction had 5 bases not matched to a gene; V was cut back by 1 base and J by 3 bases. The germline CDR1 and CDR2 sequences are PRHDT and FYEKMQ (reference sequence). CDR3 DNA: TGTGCCAGCAGCTTAGCCGGGACAGAGGACTATGGCTACACCTTC. Its translation: CASSLAGTEDYGYTF. Full variable domain (remainder filled in from reference TRBV13 and TRBJ1-2): AAGVIQSPRHLIKEKRETATLKCYPIPRHDTVYWYQQGPGQDPQFLISFYEKMQSDKGSIPDRFSAQQFSDYHSELNMSSLELGDSALYFCASSLAGTEDYGYTFGSGTRLTVV.

This clonotype appeared many times. The V and J genes are TRBV7-8 and TRBJ2-7; no clear D gene. The CDR3 totals 12 residues. CDR1 SGHVS and CDR2 FQNEAQ come from the germline V gene. Trimming removed 2 bases at V and 4 bases at J, with 6 bases between. CDR3 protein: CASSLKGYEQYF. The CDR3 nucleotides are TGTGCCAGCAGCTTAAAAGGTTACGAGCAGTACTTC.

This clonotype was observed at least ten times. The chain links TRBV20-1 to TRBJ2-5; 8 positions agree with TRBD2. Germline V gene lookup returns CDR1 DFQATT and CDR2 SNEGSKA (reference sequence). This CDR3 is 14 amino acids long. The V segment lost 6 bases and the J segment 4 bases; nucleotides outside the gene matches: 10. CDR3 coding DNA: TGCAGTGCCAAGGGACTAGATGTGCGAGAGACCCAGTACTTC. Its translation: CSAKGLDVRETQYF.

The rearrangement uses TRBV5-1 and TRBJ2-7; TRBD2 matches 9 bases. Germline loops: CDR1 SGHRS, CDR2 YFSETQ. The CDR3 spans 15 residues. The trim removed 4 bases at V and 7 bases at J, leaving 12 bases unmatched. CDR3 residues: CASSLGSSGAWEQYF. The CDR3 DNA follows: TGCGCCAGCAGCCTGGGTTCTAGCGGGGCCTGGGAGCAGTACTTC.

The table lists this clonotype with many counts. The chain has TRBV29-1 and TRBJ2-1; 15 bases are a match to TRBD2. Trimming removed 8 bases from V and 5 bases from J; junction bases left unmatched: 10. The germline V gene has CDR1 SQVTM and CDR2 ANQGSEA. This CDR3 region has 16 residues. The CDR3 here is CSPGLAGGMRNNEQFF. As DNA, the CDR3 is TGCAGCCCGGGACTAGCGGGAGGAATGAGAAACAATGAGCAGTTCTTC.

CDR3 DNA: TGTGCCAGCTCCTTATCGATTACAGATACGCAGTATTTT. Encoded protein: CASSLSITDTQYF. This chain joins TRBV18 and TRBJ2-3; D is ambiguous. CDR3 length: 13 amino acids. Germline assignment: CDR1 KGHSH and CDR2 LQKENI. V was clipped by 6 bases and J by 3 bases, with 10 bases between them.

This clonotype was counted at least ten times. In nucleotides, the CDR3 is TGTGCCAGCAGCAAAGAACAGGTATCCTACGAGCAGTACTTC. The encoded protein is CASSKEQVSYEQYF. V usage is TRBV21-1 and J usage is TRBJ2-7; TRBD1 is taken as the D call from the table, unchecked against the DNA. TRBV21-1 constitutes a pseudogene. CDR3 length equals 14 residues.

At least ten counts were recorded for this clonotype. The chain combines TRBV12-2 with TRBJ2-5; the listed D gene, TRBD1, was not tested against the DNA. TRBV12-2 is an annotated pseudogene. CDR3 length equals 14 residues. CDR3 loop: CASRLIRWRETQYF. The CDR3 region has the DNA TGTGCAAGTCGCCTAATCAGGTGGCGGGAGACCCAGTACTTC.

This clonotype has at least ten counts. This chain connects TRBV6-6 to TRBJ1-4; possibly TRBD1 for D (6 bases). V lost 7 bases and J lost 8, with 14 bases in between. The CDR3 runs to 13 residues. Germline CDR1 MNHNY, CDR2 SVGAGI (reference sequence). CDR3 sequence (DNA): TGTGCCAGCACCACAGGGAGGCAGGAAAAACTGTTTTTT. It codes for CASTTGRQEKLFF.

This clonotype has more than one count but fewer than ten. The V and J genes are TRBV7-9 and TRBJ2-5, with D possibly TRBD2 on 5 matching bases. Germline CDR1 SEHNR, CDR2 FQNEAQ (reference sequence). This CDR3 is built from 14 residues. Trimming left V 4 bases short and J 5 bases short, with 14 bases between. The CDR3 spells CASSSYKGGETQYF. DNA of the CDR3: TGTGCCAGCAGCTCCTACAAGGGCGGGGAGACCCAGTACTTC.

In this sample, this clonotype turned up many times. The gene calls are TRBV6-4 and TRBJ1-1; D uncertain. CDR3 length: 13 amino acids. V lost 3 bases to trimming and J lost 5 bases, with 10 bases between them. Germline CDR1 is MRHNA and CDR2 is SNTAGT. CDR3 protein: CASSEQMGTEAFF. The CDR3 bases are TGTGCCAGCAGTGAACAAATGGGAACTGAAGCTTTCTTT.

This chain connects TRBV7-2 to TRBJ2-5, with TRBD2 identical over 8 bases. The CDR3 consists of 14 residues. Unmatched junction bases numbered 3, after V lost 4 bases and J lost 2 bases. Looked up from germline, CDR1 is SGHTA and CDR2 is FQGNSA. CDR3 protein: CASSSTSGQETQYF. CDR3 bases: TGTGCCAGCAGCTCTACTAGCGGTCAAGAGACCCAGTACTTC.

V usage is TRBV7-9 and J usage is TRBJ2-3; 7 bases are shared with TRBD2. The CDR3 extends over 12 amino acids. V lost 10 bases and J lost 6; bases outside the gene matches: 7. In germline, CDR1 is SEHNR, CDR2 FQNEAQ (reference sequence). The CDR3 nucleotides read TGTGCCACGGGACCAGCGGGGGATACGCAGTATTTT. Translating gives CATGPAGDTQYF.

This clonotype was recorded at least ten times. The chain is built from TRBV11-2 and TRBJ2-7; D call uncertain. This CDR3 contains 15 residues. Between the trimmed V and J ends, which lost 4 bases and 1 base, there was a span of 14 bases. Germline V gene sequence: CDR1 SGHAT, CDR2 FQNNGV. The CDR3 sequence is CASSSRWASSYEQYF. In nucleotides, the CDR3 is TGTGCCAGCAGCTCTCGGTGGGCATCTTCCTACGAGCAGTACTTC.

This clonotype was counted at least ten times. The chain uses TRBV18 and TRBJ1-3; D may be TRBD1 (6 bases). Trimming pared 4 bases from V and 3 bases from J, leaving 7 bases between. The CDR3 runs to 13 residues. CDR1 and CDR2 (germline): KGHSH, LQKENI. Here the CDR3 reads CASSQGDGNTIYF. DNA of the CDR3: TGTGCCAGCTCACAGGGGGATGGAAACACCATATATTTT. Looking up the rest from reference TRBV18 and TRBJ1-3 gives the full variable domain: NAGVMQNPRHLVRRRGQEARLRCSPMKGHSHVYWYRQLPEEGLKFMVYLQKENIIDESGMPKERFSAEFPKEGPSILRIQQVVRGDSAAYFCASSQGDGNTIYFGEGSWLTVV.